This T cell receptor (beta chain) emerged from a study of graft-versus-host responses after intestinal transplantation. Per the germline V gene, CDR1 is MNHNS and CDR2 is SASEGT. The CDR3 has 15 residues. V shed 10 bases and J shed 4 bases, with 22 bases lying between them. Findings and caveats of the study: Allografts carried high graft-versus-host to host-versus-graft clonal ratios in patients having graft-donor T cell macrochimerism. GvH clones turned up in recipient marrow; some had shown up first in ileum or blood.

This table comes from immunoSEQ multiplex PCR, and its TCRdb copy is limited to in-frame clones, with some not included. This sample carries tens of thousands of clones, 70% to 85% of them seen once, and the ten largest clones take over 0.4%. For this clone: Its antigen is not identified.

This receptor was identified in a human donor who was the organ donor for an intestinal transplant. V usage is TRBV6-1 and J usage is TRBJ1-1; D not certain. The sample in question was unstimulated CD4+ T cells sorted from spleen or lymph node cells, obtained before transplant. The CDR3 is CATCRVTRTFTEAFF. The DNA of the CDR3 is TGTGCCACTTGTCGGGTCACCCGGACGTTCACTGAAGCTTTCTTT.